Listed below are T cell receptor beta chains from one sample, sequenced in a study of identical twins. Each CDR3 protein is one row after TCRdb ran MiXCR on the 5' RACE reads. The sample has approximately 630,000 distinct CDR3 sequences; just over 7% are singletons. The same data also contributed to another study, on yellow fever vaccine responses in identical twins.

Sequences were obtained from PBMCs. These receptors were taken from a woman aged 18-29 years in good health. Each CDR3 is given without its conserved first and last residue. Each record gives: J gene, V gene, CDR3 protein.

TRBJ2-3 | TRBV4-1 | ASSQVHRGADTQY
TRBJ2-1 | TRBV28 | ASIGRLAGESSYNEQF
TRBJ2-5 | TRBV20-1 | SAGAGGLQETQY
TRBJ2-5 | TRBV20-1 | SARGLAGGHGETQY
TRBJ1-4 | TRBV6-1 | ASSLLPRGGSNEKLF
TRBJ2-1 | TRBV24-1 | ATSGGVGTLGGSSYNEQF
TRBJ1-2 | TRBV5-1 | ASSLTSVGQGNGYT
TRBJ2-7 | TRBV15 | ATSKKSGSSYEQY
TRBJ2-7 | TRBV5-1 | ASSLGVNNREQY
TRBJ1-1 | TRBV3-1 | ASSQADRGAEAF
TRBJ1-3 | TRBV2 | ASTSNGNTIY
TRBJ2-1 | TRBV7-9 | ASSFLGGGSYNEQF
TRBJ2-2 | TRBV20-1 | SARVAGQRVTGELF
TRBJ2-1 | TRBV7-9 | ASSLGVGYNEQF
TRBJ2-3 | TRBV6-5 | ASSYVGDTQY
TRBJ2-3 | TRBV12-3/TRBV12-4 | ASNPREGKWSTDTQY
TRBJ1-4 | TRBV5-1 | ASSPGQGEEKLF
TRBJ2-1 | TRBV20-1 | SAIPGLGYSGNSYNEQF
TRBJ1-2 | TRBV7-9 | ASSLSGDRGYGGYT
TRBJ1-2 | TRBV12-3/TRBV12-4 | ASSPRGSYGYT
TRBJ1-4 | TRBV18 | ASSPREVEKLF
TRBJ1-2 | TRBV20-1 | SASDRDYGYT
TRBJ2-5 | TRBV14 | ASSPRQVEETQY
TRBJ2-2 | TRBV11-2 | ASSLDGASQTGELF
TRBJ2-7 | TRBV10-3 | AIRGGDTASYEQY
TRBJ1-2 | TRBV12-3/TRBV12-4 | ASSPYRDYGYT
TRBJ2-3 | TRBV5-1 | ASSQGGTGLSTDTQY
TRBJ1-5 | TRBV2 | ASSGRWNLSNQPQH
TRBJ1-6 | TRBV27 | ASSLQKGQTNSPLH
TRBJ1-5 | TRBV24-1 | ATSRNQPQH
TRBJ1-4 | TRBV6-1 | ASSRVVGVNEKLF
TRBJ1-1 | TRBV6-1 | ASSLSLWTNTEAF
TRBJ2-5 | TRBV5-1 | ASSLVGRELETQY
TRBJ1-1 | TRBV7-9 | ASSLIGGKNTEAF
TRBJ1-2 | TRBV20-1 | SARFFQSYT
TRBJ2-1 | TRBV7-8 | ASSSIKRGGWNEQF
TRBJ2-7 | TRBV5-5 | ASSLAHRPYEQY
TRBJ1-1 | TRBV6-5 | ASSYAAGQGYTEAF
TRBJ2-3 | TRBV6-1 | ASSGGQGRLGGTDTQY
TRBJ1-1 | TRBV19 | ASSPGSGAEAF
TRBJ2-7 | TRBV7-9 | ASSLASGTGNYEQY
TRBJ2-1 | TRBV12-3/TRBV12-4 | ASSLTSGSWHEQF
TRBJ2-1 | TRBV7-3 | ASSSAGNYNEQF
TRBJ1-4 | TRBV12-3/TRBV12-4 | ASRGQGFATNEKLF
TRBJ2-3 | TRBV7-2 | ASSSLAGDTDTQY
TRBJ2-1 | TRBV12-3/TRBV12-4 | ASSLGLVSEQF
TRBJ2-3 | TRBV7-9 | ASSFSESADTQY
TRBJ2-3 | TRBV13 | ASRQRGASTDTQY